A selection of T cell receptor beta chains follows, all from one sample in a study of T cells after yellow fever vaccination. Via MiXCR, TCRdb re-called the 5' RACE reads, giving one row per CDR3 protein. This sample has roughly 180,000 distinct CDR3 sequences, with approximately 6.2% found just once. Sequencing used CD4+ T cells sorted from PBMCs, obtained on the day of the first yellow fever vaccination. All receptors come from a man aged 18 to 29 who received the YFV17D yellow fever vaccine. CDR3s include the opening cysteine and the closing phenylalanine or tryptophan. Some rows mark clone size as missing; the rest say once, few, many or name a class of expanded clone.

clone_size | j_call | v_call | cdr3_aa
many | TRBJ2-7 | TRBV30 | CAWSVGTGYGEQYF
- | TRBJ1-5 | TRBV4-1 | CASSQAAQTNQPQHF
few | TRBJ1-3 | TRBV7-8 | CASSLRAGNTIYF
- | TRBJ2-2 | TRBV19 | CASSWQGNTGELFF
few | TRBJ2-7 | TRBV7-9 | CASSRRQDIYEQYF
few | TRBJ2-1 | TRBV9 | CASSREGSSYNEQFF
many | TRBJ2-7 | TRBV12-3/TRBV12-4 | CASRRASDSYEQYF
many | TRBJ2-2 | TRBV12-5 | CASGLLTGHLTGELFF
- | TRBJ2-2 | TRBV7-2 | CASRLARELFF
few | TRBJ2-1 | TRBV19 | CASSGQYNEQFF
- | TRBJ2-5 | TRBV10-3 | CAISPGPLQETQYF
many | TRBJ1-3 | TRBV28 | CASSFNTPGNTIYF
- | TRBJ2-5 | TRBV2 | CATHGASQETQYF
few | TRBJ1-1 | TRBV5-1 | CASSPDGVNTEAFF
many | TRBJ2-1 | TRBV11-2 | CASRPPAGLGRSYNEQFF
few | TRBJ2-1 | TRBV19 | CASTPGKSMPHNEQFF
- | TRBJ2-6 | TRBV7-2 | CASSLKGANVLTF
- | TRBJ1-3 | TRBV4-3 | CASSQEHGNTIYF
few | TRBJ2-5 | TRBV6-1 | CATSGAGEGETQYF
many | TRBJ1-6 | TRBV6-1 | CASRKRDRNSPLHF
few | TRBJ1-5 | TRBV24-1 | CATRPWGGCRNQPQHF
few | TRBJ2-5 | TRBV7-2 | CASSFRSGGEETQYF
- | TRBJ1-1 | TRBV5-1 | CASSLGDSRPEAFF
few | TRBJ1-6 | TRBV12-3/TRBV12-4 | CASSFRARAGSRGGGFNSPLHF
many | TRBJ2-7 | TRBV3-1 | CASSRSYEQYF
many | TRBJ2-7 | TRBV5-1 | CASSLRDRGREQYF
- | TRBJ2-4 | TRBV27 | CASSLFALAKNIQYF
few | TRBJ2-7 | TRBV12-3/TRBV12-4 | CASSATLTGEQYF
many | TRBJ1-5 | TRBV2 | CASSDQNNQPQHF
many | TRBJ2-1 | TRBV6-5 | CASSPGLAYNEQFF
few | TRBJ1-1 | TRBV7-2 | CASSSFPRGRGTEAFF
- | TRBJ1-6 | TRBV5-8 | CASSPRTGVQPLHF
many | TRBJ1-1 | TRBV30 | CAWSGPPNRIGAFF
- | TRBJ1-5 | TRBV25-1 | CASSDSAEGDQPQHF
many | TRBJ1-1 | TRBV6-5 | CASSYDQGRGTFF
many | TRBJ2-3 | TRBV6-2/TRBV6-3 | CASSRGPWQYF
few | TRBJ1-1 | TRBV20-1 | CSARDPQGMNTEAFF
many | TRBJ2-3 | TRBV7-3 | CASSLTGWADTQYF
medium-sized | TRBJ2-2 | TRBV6-4 | CASSDRDTGELFF
- | TRBJ1-1 | TRBV5-1 | CASSLDRSEAFF
many | TRBJ2-1 | TRBV11-2 | CASSFGLADYNEQFF
few | TRBJ1-2 | TRBV7-2 | CASSLEGTAQTHYTF
many | TRBJ2-7 | TRBV5-1 | CASSAGQRAYEQYF
many | TRBJ2-2 | TRBV7-9 | CASSEQGGTGELFF
- | TRBJ1-1 | TRBV12-3/TRBV12-4 | CASMNSGRGLFSNTEAFF
few | TRBJ1-1 | TRBV20-1 | CSARAQPWTFF
- | TRBJ2-7 | TRBV18 | CASSWDSASYEQYF
- | TRBJ1-5 | TRBV20-1 | CSARQGAMDQPQHF
- | TRBJ2-2 | TRBV5-4 | CASSPRTGGTNTGELFF
many | TRBJ2-1 | TRBV5-1 | CASSLLGQGMNEQFF
many | TRBJ2-3 | TRBV14 | CASSQDTLRPALGDTQYF
few | TRBJ1-4 | TRBV12-3/TRBV12-4 | CASTWAGRGEKLFF
many | TRBJ1-2 | TRBV5-1 | CASSLGTGDTYGYTF
few | TRBJ2-2 | TRBV24-1 | CATSDLLATSNTGELFF
- | TRBJ2-4 | TRBV7-2 | CASSEGQARYF
many | TRBJ1-2 | TRBV4-2 | CASSQDSGAEQPRYGYTF
many | TRBJ2-2 | TRBV5-1 | CASSLGPDTGELFF
many | TRBJ2-7 | TRBV3-1 | CASSQVREGEQYF
many | TRBJ2-5 | TRBV12-3/TRBV12-4 | CASSLGVYQETQYF
many | TRBJ2-2 | TRBV12-3/TRBV12-4 | CASSHWTSGEFGELFF